This entry concerns a single T cell receptor beta chain. What it binds is unknown. CDR3 length: 14 amino acids. CDR1 SGHAT and CDR2 FQDESV come from the germline V gene (reference sequence). Deletions cut 8 bases from V and 0 bases from J, with 12 bases between. These data belong to a study of T cell repertoires in cytomegalovirus infection. Overall study context: In the study, CMV epitopes included recently identified HLA-C-restricted and well-studied HLA-B-restricted ones. Public signatures in TCR beta pointed to CMV infection and matching HLA type. Whole-study results and caveats: Frequencies of public TCR beta families were cumulated, and this identified carriers of CMV plus the relevant HLA.

MiXCR, run by TCRdb on the reads, gives a single entry per CDR3 protein. The table lists approximately 110,000 distinct CDR3 sequences, 30% of them singletons. This TCR came from a human donor in good health (CMV status not recorded). Some clones in this sample may be carry-over from other donors' samples. This specimen was CD8+ T cells from cultured PBMCs, taken from culture after CMV antigen stimulation. This rearrangement joins TRBV11-1 to TRBJ2-3, with no clear D. CDR3 DNA sequence: TGTGCCAGCCGTGGTAGCCGAAGCACAGATACGCAGTATTTT. As protein: CASRGSRSTDTQYF.